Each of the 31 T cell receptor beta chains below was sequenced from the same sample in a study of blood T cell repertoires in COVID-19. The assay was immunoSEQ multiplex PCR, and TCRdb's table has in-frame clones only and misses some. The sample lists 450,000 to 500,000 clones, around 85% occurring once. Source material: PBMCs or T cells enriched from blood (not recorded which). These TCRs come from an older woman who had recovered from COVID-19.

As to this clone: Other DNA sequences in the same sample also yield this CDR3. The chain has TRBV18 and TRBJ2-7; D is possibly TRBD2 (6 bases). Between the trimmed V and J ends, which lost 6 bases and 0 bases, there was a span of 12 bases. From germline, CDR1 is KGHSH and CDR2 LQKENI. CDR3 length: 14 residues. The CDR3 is CASSRGTDSYEQYF. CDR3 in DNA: TGTGCCAGCTCCCGGGGGACGGACTCCTACGAGCAGTACTTC.

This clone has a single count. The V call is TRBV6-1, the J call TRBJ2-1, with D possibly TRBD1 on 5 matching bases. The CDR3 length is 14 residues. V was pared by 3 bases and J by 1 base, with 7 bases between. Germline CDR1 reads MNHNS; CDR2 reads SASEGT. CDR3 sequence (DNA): TGTGCCAGCAGTGATCAGGGTTCCTACAATGAGCAGTTCTTC. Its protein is CASSDQGSYNEQFF.

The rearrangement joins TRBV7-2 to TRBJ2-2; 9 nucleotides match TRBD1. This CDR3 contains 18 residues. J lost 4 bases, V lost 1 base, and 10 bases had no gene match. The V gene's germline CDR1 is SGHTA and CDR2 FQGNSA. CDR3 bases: TGTGCCAGCAGCTTAGGGATCGGGGGACAGGGAGGCACCGGGGAGCTGTTTTTT. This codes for CASSLGIGGQGGTGELFF.

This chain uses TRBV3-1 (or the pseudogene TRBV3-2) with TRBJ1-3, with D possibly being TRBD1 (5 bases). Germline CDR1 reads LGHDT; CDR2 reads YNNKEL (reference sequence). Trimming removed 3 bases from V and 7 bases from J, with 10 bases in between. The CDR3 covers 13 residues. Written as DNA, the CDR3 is TGTGCCAGCAGCCAGCAGGGCTGGAACACCATATATTTT. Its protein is CASSQQGWNTIYF.

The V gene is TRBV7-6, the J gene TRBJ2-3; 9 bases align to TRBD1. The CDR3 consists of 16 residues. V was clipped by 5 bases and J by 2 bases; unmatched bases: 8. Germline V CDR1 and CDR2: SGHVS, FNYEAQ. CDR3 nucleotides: TGTGCCAGCAGCCCGACGACAGGGGGAAACACAGATACGCAGTATTTT. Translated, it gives CASSPTTGGNTDTQYF.

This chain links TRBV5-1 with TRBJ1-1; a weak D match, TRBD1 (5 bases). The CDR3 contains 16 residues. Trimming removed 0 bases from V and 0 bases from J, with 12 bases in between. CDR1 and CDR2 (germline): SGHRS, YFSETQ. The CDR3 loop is CASSLGGTGMNTEAFF. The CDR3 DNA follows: TGCGCCAGCAGCTTGGGGGGAACAGGAATGAACACTGAAGCTTTCTTT.

In nucleotides, the CDR3 is TGCGCCAGCAGCCAAGTGGGACAGTCACGCCGCTACACCTTC. Amino acids: CASSQVGQSRRYTF. The chain recombines TRBV4-1 with TRBJ1-2, with TRBD1 matching 7 bases. V shed 1 base, J shed 9 bases, and the junction held 8 bases outside the gene matches. This CDR3 is built from 14 residues. The germline V gene has CDR1 MGHRA and CDR2 YSYEKL.

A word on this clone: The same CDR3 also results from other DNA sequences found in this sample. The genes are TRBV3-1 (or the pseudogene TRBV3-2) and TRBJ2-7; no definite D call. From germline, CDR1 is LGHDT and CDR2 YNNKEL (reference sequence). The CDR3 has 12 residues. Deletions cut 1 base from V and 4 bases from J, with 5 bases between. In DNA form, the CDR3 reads TGTGCCAGCAGCCAAGTCGGTTACGAGCAGTACTTC. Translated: CASSQVGYEQYF.

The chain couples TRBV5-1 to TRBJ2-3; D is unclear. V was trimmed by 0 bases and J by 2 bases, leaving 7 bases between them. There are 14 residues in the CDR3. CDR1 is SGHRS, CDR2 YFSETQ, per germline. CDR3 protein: CASSLVSPTDTQYF. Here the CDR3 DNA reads TGCGCCAGCAGCTTGGTCTCTCCCACAGATACGCAGTATTTT.

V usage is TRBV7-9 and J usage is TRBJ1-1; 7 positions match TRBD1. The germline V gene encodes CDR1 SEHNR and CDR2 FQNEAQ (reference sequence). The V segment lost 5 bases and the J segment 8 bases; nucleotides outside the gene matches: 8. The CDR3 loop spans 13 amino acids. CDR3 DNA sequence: TGTGCCAGCAGCGCCACGGCGGGACAGGAAGCTTTCTTT. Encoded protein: CASSATAGQEAFF.

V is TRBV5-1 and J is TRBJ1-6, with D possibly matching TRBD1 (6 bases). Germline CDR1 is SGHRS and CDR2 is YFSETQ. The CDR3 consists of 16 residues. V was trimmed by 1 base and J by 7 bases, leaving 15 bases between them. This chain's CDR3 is CASSLTLIQGNSPLHF. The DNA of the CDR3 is TGCGCCAGCAGCTTGACGTTGATCCAGGGGAATTCACCCCTCCACTTT.

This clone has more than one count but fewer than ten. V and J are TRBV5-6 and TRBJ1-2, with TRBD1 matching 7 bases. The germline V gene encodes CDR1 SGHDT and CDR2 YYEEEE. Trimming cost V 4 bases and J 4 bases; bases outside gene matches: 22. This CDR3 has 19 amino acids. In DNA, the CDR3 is TGTGCCAGCAGCCAAAGCCTCGGATCGGGACAGCTCAGGGGCTATGGCTACACCTTC. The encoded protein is CASSQSLGSGQLRGYGYTF.

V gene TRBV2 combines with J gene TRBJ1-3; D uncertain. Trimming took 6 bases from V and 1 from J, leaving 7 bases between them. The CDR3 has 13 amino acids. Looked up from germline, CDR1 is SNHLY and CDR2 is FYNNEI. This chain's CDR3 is CASRYRSGNTIYF. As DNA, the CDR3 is TGTGCCAGCAGATACCGGTCTGGAAACACCATATATTTT.

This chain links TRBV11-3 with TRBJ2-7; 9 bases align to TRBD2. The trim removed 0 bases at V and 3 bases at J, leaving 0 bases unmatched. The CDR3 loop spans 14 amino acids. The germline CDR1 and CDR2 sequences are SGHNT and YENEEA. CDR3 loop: CASSLEAGGYEQYF. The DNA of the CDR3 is TGTGCCAGCAGCTTAGAAGCGGGGGGCTACGAGCAGTACTTC.

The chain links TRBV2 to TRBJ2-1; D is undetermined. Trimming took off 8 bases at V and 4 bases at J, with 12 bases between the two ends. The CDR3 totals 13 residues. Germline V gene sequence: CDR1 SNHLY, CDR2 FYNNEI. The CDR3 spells CASRRYGYNEQFF. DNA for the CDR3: TGTGCCAGCCGGAGATACGGGTACAATGAGCAGTTCTTC.

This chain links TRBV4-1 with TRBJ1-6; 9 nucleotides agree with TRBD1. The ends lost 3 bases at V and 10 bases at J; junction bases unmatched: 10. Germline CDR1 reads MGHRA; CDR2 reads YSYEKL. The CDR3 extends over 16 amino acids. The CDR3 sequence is CASSHPGTGIKSPLHF. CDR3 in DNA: TGCGCCAGCAGCCATCCCGGGACAGGGATAAAATCACCCCTCCACTTT.

This CDR3 is CAMSPGPEGVLNSPLHF. DNA of the CDR3: TGTGCCATGAGTCCGGGACCCGAGGGGGTTTTGAATTCACCCCTCCACTTT. V usage is TRBV10-3 and J usage is TRBJ1-6, with D perhaps matching TRBD1 (6 bases). The V gene's germline CDR1 is ENHRY and CDR2 SYGVKD. Trimming pared 9 bases from V and 7 bases from J, leaving 25 bases between. This CDR3 has 17 amino acids.

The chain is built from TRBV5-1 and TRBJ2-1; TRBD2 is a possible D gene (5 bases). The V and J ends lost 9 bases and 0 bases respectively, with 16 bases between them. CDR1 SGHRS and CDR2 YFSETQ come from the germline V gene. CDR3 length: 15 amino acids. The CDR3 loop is CATRSGFSSYNEQFF. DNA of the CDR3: TGCGCCACCAGGTCGGGGTTTAGCTCCTACAATGAGCAGTTCTTC. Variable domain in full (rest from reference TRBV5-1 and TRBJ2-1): KAGVTQTPRYLIKTRGQQVTLSCSPISGHRSVSWYQQTPGQGLQFLFEYFSETQRNKGNFPGRFSGRQFSNSRSEMNVSTLELGDSALYLCATRSGFSSYNEQFFGPGTRLTVL.

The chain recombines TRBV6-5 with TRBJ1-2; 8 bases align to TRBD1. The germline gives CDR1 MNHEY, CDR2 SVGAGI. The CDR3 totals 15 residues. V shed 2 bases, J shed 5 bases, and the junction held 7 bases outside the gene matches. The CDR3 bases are TGTGCCAGCAGTTACCTCCAGGGGGCAAGGTATGGCTACACCTTC. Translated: CASSYLQGARYGYTF.

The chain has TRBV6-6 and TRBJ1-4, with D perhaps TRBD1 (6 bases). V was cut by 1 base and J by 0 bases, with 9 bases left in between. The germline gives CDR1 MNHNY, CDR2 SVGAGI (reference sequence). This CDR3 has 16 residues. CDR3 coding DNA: TGTGCCAGCAGTTACTGGGGGCCAGCAACTAATGAAAAACTGTTTTTT. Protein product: CASSYWGPATNEKLFF.

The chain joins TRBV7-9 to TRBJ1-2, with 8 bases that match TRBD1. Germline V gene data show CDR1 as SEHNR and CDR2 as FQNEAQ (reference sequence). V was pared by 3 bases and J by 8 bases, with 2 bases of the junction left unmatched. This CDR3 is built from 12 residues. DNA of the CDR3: TGTGCCAGCAGCTTGACAGGGGAAGGCTACACCTTC. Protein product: CASSLTGEGYTF. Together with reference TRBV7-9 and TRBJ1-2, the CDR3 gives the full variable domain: DTGVSQNPRHKITKRGQNVTFRCDPISEHNRLYWYRQTLGQGPEFLTYFQNEAQLEKSRLLSDRFSAERPKGSFSTLEIQRTEQGDSAMYLCASSLTGEGYTFGSGTRLTVV.

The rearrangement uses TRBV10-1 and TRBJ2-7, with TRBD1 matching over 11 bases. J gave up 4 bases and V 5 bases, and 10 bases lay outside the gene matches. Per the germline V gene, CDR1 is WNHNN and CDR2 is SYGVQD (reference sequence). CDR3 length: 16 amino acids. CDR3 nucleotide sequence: TGCGCCAGCAGTCCAAATCCGGGACAGGGGGGATACGAGCAGTACTTC. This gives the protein CASSPNPGQGGYEQYF.

CDR3 bases: TGTGCCAGCAGCTTGGAGGACTGGGGGGGAGCTACGGGCTACACCTTC. This gives the protein CASSLEDWGGATGYTF. The chain carries TRBV5-5 and TRBJ1-2, with D tentatively TRBD1 (5 bases). The CDR3 is 16 amino acids. CDR1 and CDR2 (germline): SGHKS, YYEKEE (reference sequence). V shed 0 bases and J shed 8 bases, with 20 bases lying between them.

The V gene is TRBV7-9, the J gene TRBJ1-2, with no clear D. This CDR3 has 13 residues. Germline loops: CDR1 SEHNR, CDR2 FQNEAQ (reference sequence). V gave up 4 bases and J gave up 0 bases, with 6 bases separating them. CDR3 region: CASSSDTNYGYTF. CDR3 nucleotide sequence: TGTGCCAGCAGCTCAGACACTAACTATGGCTACACCTTC. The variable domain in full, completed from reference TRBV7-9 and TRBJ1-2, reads DTGVSQNPRHKITKRGQNVTFRCDPISEHNRLYWYRQTLGQGPEFLTYFQNEAQLEKSRLLSDRFSAERPKGSFSTLEIQRTEQGDSAMYLCASSSDTNYGYTFGSGTRLTVV.

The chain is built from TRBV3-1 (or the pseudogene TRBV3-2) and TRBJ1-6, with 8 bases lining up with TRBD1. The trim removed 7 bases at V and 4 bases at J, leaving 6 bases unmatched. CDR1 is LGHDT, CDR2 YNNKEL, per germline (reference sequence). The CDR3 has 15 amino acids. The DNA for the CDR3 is TGTGCCAGCAACAACAGGGGGGGGTATAATTCACCCCTCCACTTT. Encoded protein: CASNNRGGYNSPLHF.

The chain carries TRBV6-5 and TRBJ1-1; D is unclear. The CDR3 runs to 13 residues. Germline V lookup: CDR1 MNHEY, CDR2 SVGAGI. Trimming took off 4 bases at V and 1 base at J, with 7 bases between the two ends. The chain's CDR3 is CASSFRENTEAFF. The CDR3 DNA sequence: TGTGCCAGCAGTTTCCGGGAGAACACTGAAGCTTTCTTT.

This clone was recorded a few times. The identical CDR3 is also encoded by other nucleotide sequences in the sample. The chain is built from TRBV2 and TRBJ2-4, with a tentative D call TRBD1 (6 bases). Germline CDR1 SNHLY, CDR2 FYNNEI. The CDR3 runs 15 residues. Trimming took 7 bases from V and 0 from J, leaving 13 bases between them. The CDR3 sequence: CASNGDTEAKNIQYF. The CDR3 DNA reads TGTGCCAGCAATGGGGACACCGAAGCCAAAAACATTCAGTACTTC.

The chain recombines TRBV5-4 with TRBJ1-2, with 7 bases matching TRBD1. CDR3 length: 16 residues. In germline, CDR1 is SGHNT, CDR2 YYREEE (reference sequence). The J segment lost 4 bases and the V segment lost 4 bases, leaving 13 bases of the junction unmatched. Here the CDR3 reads CASSRSDLGQSYGYTF. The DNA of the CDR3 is TGTGCCAGCAGCCGTAGTGACTTGGGACAGTCCTATGGCTACACCTTC.

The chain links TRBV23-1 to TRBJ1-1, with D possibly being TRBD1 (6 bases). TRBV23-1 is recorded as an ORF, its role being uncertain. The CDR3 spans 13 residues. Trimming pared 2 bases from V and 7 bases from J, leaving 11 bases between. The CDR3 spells CASSQTGMGEAFF. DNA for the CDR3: TGCGCCAGCAGTCAAACAGGGATGGGTGAAGCTTTCTTT.

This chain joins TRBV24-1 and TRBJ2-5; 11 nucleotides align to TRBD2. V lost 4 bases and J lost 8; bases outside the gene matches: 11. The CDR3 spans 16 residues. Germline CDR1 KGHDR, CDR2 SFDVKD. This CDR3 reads CATSDMTSGVMGTQYF. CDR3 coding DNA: TGTGCCACCAGTGACATGACTAGCGGGGTGATGGGCACCCAGTACTTC.

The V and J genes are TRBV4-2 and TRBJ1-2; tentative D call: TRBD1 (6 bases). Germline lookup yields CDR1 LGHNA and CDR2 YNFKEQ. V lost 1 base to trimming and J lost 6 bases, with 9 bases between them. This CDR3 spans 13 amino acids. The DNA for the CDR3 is TGTGCCAGCAGCCAAGTCTCAGGGGATGGCTACACCTTC. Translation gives CASSQVSGDGYTF.